The entry below describes one T cell receptor (beta chain). The assay was immunoSEQ multiplex PCR, and TCRdb's table has in-frame clones only and misses some. The sample holds 90,000 to 120,000 clones; roughly 91% are singletons and the top ten take approximately 5.1%. The CDR3 totals 15 residues. V lost 6 bases, J lost 8 bases, and 21 bases lay in between. Germline V gives CDR1 SGHRS, CDR2 YFSETQ. This record belongs to a study of blood T cell repertoires in COVID-19. The specimen sequenced was peripheral blood. The chain employs TRBV5-1 and TRBJ2-1; a weak D match, TRBD2 (7 bases). The receptor was derived from a human donor in a cohort sampled during active COVID-19. CDR3 residues: CASTEGGAGMYEQFF. CDR3 DNA sequence: TGCGCCAGCACCGAAGGGGGGGCGGGGATGTATGAGCAGTTCTTC.